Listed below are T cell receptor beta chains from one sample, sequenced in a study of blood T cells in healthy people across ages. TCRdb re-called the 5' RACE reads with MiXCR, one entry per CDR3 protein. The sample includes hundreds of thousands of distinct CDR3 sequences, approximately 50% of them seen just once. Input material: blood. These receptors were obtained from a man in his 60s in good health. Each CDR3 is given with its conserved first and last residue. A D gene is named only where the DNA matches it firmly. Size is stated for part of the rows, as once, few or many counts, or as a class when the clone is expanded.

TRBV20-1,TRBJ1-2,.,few,CSASVGELGYGYTF,TGCAGTGCTAGTGTGGGGGAGCTCGGCTATGGCTACACCTTC
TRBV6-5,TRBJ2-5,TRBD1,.,CASRPGQPYNEQYF,TGTGCCAGCAGACCGGGACAGCCCTACAATGAGCAGTACTTC
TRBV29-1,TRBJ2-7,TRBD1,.,CSVEGGQVSSYEQYF,TGCAGCGTTGAAGGGGGACAGGTGAGCTCCTACGAGCAGTACTTC
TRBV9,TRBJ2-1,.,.,CASSVRGRGEQFF,TGTGCCAGCAGCGTCAGGGGGCGGGGGGAGCAGTTCTTC
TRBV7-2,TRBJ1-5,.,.,CASSPGMGNQPQHF,TGTGCCAGCAGCCCAGGGATGGGCAATCAGCCCCAGCATTTT
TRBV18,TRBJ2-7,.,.,CASSPHRDFEQYF,TGTGCCAGCTCCCCCCACAGGGATTTCGAGCAGTACTTC
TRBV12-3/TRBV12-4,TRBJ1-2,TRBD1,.,CASSLAGRGQGPNGYTF,TGTGCCAGCAGTTTAGCGGGTAGGGGACAGGGGCCGAATGGCTACACCTTC
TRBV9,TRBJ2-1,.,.,CASSVDQFSYNEQFF,TGTGCCAGCAGCGTCGATCAGTTCAGCTACAATGAGCAGTTCTTC
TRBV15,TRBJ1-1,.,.,CATSSAERREAFF,TGTGCCACCAGCAGTGCTGAGAGGCGGGAAGCTTTCTTT
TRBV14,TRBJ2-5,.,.,CASSQRGVGETQYF,TGTGCCAGCAGCCAACGGGGAGTCGGCGAGACCCAGTACTTC
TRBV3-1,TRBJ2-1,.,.,CASSNLDPNEQFF,TGTGCCAGCAGCAACCTGGACCCTAATGAGCAGTTCTTC
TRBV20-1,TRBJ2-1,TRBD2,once,CSARDLGGGASDEQFF,TGCAGTGCTAGAGATCTCGGCGGGGGGGCTAGTGATGAGCAGTTCTTC
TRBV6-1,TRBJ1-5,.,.,CASSEGNQPQHF,TGTGCCAGCAGTGAAGGAAATCAGCCCCAGCATTTT
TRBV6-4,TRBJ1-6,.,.,CASKKDPATHNSPLHF,TGTGCCAGCAAGAAGGACCCCGCGACCCATAATTCACCCCTCCACTTT
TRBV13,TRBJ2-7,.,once,CASSPGGRGHEQYF,TGTGCCAGCAGCCCGGGCGGCAGGGGCCACGAGCAGTACTTC
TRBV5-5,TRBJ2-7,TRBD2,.,CASSPGLAGRDEQYF,TGTGCCAGCAGCCCGGGACTAGCGGGGAGGGACGAGCAGTACTTC
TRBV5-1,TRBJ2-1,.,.,CASSLDRETNEQFF,TGCGCCAGCAGCTTGGACAGGGAGACCAATGAGCAGTTCTTC
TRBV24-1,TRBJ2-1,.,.,CATSTQRGNEQFF,TGTGCCACCAGTACGCAGCGCGGCAATGAGCAGTTCTTC
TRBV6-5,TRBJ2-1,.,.,CASSSPLGNEQFF,TGTGCCAGCAGTTCCCCTCTAGGGAATGAGCAGTTCTTC
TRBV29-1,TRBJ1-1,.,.,CSVLIGTVNTEAFF,TGCAGCGTACTAATCGGGACGGTAAACACTGAAGCTTTCTTT